The present TCR beta chain was sequenced within a study of blood T cells in healthy people across ages. The CDR3 sequence is 16 residues long. Losses at the gene ends were 4 bases for V and 0 bases for J; bases not matched to a gene: 5. The V gene's germline CDR1 is SGHRS and CDR2 YFSETQ. This clonotype was recorded only once. It was with a sample-barcoded 5' primer and a J-beta primer mix that a second PCR of roughly 6 to 12 cycles was run. From the 5' RACE reads, TCRdb called clonotypes with MiXCR, one entry per CDR3 protein. Altogether approximately 690,000 distinct CDR3 sequences are present, roughly 41% being singletons, with the ten largest covering approximately 29%.

The clonotype was recovered from a man of 80 years or more in good health. This chain links TRBV5-1 with TRBJ2-1, with TRBD2 matching over 9 bases. Material for sequencing was blood. CDR3 protein: CASSQTSGSSYNEQFF. CDR3 in DNA: TGCGCCAGCAGCCAGACTAGCGGAAGCTCCTACAATGAGCAGTTCTTC.